Detailed here is one T cell receptor beta chain. In this sample, this clone turned up once. No antigen is known for it. Base-call qualities are not available, and no considerably larger clone is one nucleotide away. In total, approximately 690 healthy bone marrow donors made up the cohort. At the time of sampling, all cohort members were nominally healthy, though unrecorded immune exposures were likely present. The donor was CMV seronegative and belonged to the group of around 350 seronegative cohort members. Every donor gave a peripheral blood sample, and the peripheral blood mononuclear cells from that sample were used for TCR beta sequencing. Genomic DNA was extracted from the blood cell samples with the Qiagen DNeasy Blood Extraction Kit. The sample comes from a study of cytomegalovirus exposure and HLA in healthy donors (dated by TCRdb to about 2017). About the study as a whole: In an earlier analysis of approximately 500 of the donors, 276 Gb of sequence data and some 120 million unique TCR beta sequences from 150 million to 200 million T cells were reported. An early release that covered approximately 600 HLA-typed donors contained approximately 320 gigabases of sequencing data and 75 million to 100 million unique TCR sequences. Of the approximately 400 genotyped donors, about 80% fell in the genetic ancestry cluster associated with self-reported Caucasian donors. The aim of the study was to test whether cataloging public T cell receptors could identify signatures of past pathogen exposure. The study used immunosequencing to profile the T cell repertoires of several hundred subjects and linked those repertoires to cytomegalovirus serostatus. Along with the roughly 670-subject first cohort, a separate validation cohort of over a hundred different subjects was used. To predict cytomegalovirus infection status, the study brought together high-throughput TCR immunosequencing, statistical association of individual TCRs with disease status, and machine learning. In a later analysis, previously published TCR beta repertoires from 666 donors were re-analyzed and high-resolution HLA genotyping was added so that TCR occurrence patterns could be studied. Rather than using new phenotypic data, the later analysis identified candidate immune exposures from TCR beta sequences and from how often those sequences occurred across donors. In an earlier analysis of 587 of the donors, high-throughput TCR beta sequencing was used to judge whether each TCR beta V gene segment behaved as functional or pseudogenic. Donor age, sex, ethnicity and CMV serostatus were compiled alongside the repertoire data. A later genetic analysis used genome-wide SNP genotypes for about 65% of the roughly 670 donors, treating that subset as a discovery cohort. Every discovery cohort repertoire had been produced on one sequencing platform. Class I and class II HLA loci were covered by the typing at four-digit resolution. Typing coverage varied by locus: about 629-630 donors for A, B, C, DRB1 and DQB1; approximately 500 for DQA1; about 600 for DPA1; about 450 for DPB1. A few DR-DQ haplotypes were treated as single units for association and clustering because of strong linkage in the cohort. Among a few hundred genotyped donors of the cohort, an average of around 240,000 unique TCR beta nucleotide sequences were sequenced per donor, around 18% of them non-productive.

According to the germline V gene, CDR1 reads SGHRS and CDR2 reads YFSETQ. From the cysteine through the phenylalanine, the CDR3 covers 19 amino acids. Only the CDR3 DNA stays, 57 bases, in frame from base 1. Germline trimming: 4 bases from V, 4 bases from J; junction bases outside gene matches: 17. Preparation of the library involved the immunoSEQ multiplex PCR assay. For the multiplex PCR, a mixture combining 60 forward primers for TCR Vbeta segments and 13 reverse primers for TCR Jbeta segments was used. A multiplex PCR assay on genomic DNA amplified the CDR3 region of rearranged TCR beta genes. Amplified TCR beta libraries were sequenced as 87-base-pair reads on the Illumina HiSeq System. The source study handled its data this way. A later analysis tallied around 87 million unique TCR beta chains across the 666 repertoires, and about 12 million of those chains were shared by two or more donors. Raw reads were error-corrected and collapsed into unique sequences by a nearest-neighbor algorithm in which closely related sequences were merged to remove PCR and sequencing errors. CDR3 sequences were aligned to IMGT reference sequences to assign V, D and J gene segments. For a sequence to be retained, a match of at least six nucleotides was required to both a V gene segment and a J gene segment. A rearrangement was called productive if the CDR3 had no stop codons and remained in frame with V and J, and every other rearrangement was called non-productive. Following IMGT convention, CDR3 was defined as the stretch from the second conserved V-encoded cysteine up to the conserved J-encoded phenylalanine. The earlier analysis of about 570 of the donors excluded any sequence lacking an unambiguous match to a single V gene segment. An earlier analysis of under 750 of the donors called V segments functional above 56.7% productive rearrangements and segregating when the between-donor standard deviation exceeded 5%. To diagnose cytomegalovirus status from the catalog of TCR beta chain sequences, a statistical classification framework was built. V and J gene assignment, in a later analysis, came from comparing TCR nucleotide sequences with IMGT/GENE-DB human TR gene sequences. Using the TCRdist pipeline, a later analysis assigned CDR3 sequences along with most-parsimonious VDJ recombination scenarios. In a later analysis, each TCR beta chain was defined by its CDR3 amino acid sequence together with its V-gene family, and reads lacking a unique V-gene family were excluded. A later analysis removed 550 to 650 highly shared, low-generation-probability nucleotide sequences to deal with suspected cross-contamination and a sequencing artifact. For each public chain, a later analysis derived a clonal expansion index from normalized ranks of inferred template counts within each repertoire. A later analysis computed generation probabilities with a VDJ recombination model fitted to out-of-frame rearrangements, and checked the results against IGoR. Hypergeometric tests were used in a later analysis to score TCR-TCR, TCR-HLA and TCR-CMV co-occurrence, with a repertoire-size bias correction applied to the TCR pairs. In a later analysis, false discovery rates were estimated by permuting HLA or CMV assignments 20 times. In a later analysis, co-occurring TCRs were grouped with DBSCAN, and TCRdist sequence similarity was added when clustering was performed within HLA-allele-positive subsets. Repertoires with fewer than 30,000 or more than 120,000 public chains, plus five repertoires with anomalous nucleotide sharing, were excluded from co-occurrence clustering. What TCRdb holds here is the immuneACCESS table cut down to in-frame rearrangements. Part of the clones is not present; checked against another copy, under half of the missing clones reflect an unresolved V gene, and the others are unexplained. V and J calls and clone size are those listed in that table; D and trimming were worked out from the DNA. Within this sample are approximately 220,000 clones, with around 80% of them counted one time only. The top ten constitute 0.22% of the sample.

The investigation overall reported the following: A further reported finding was that TCR beta sequences accurately predicted the HLA-A and HLA-B alleles for most subjects in the first cohort. A later analysis reported that several top co-occurrence clusters appeared linked to parvovirus B19, influenza, CMV and Epstein-Barr virus. The presence/absence analyses assumed that sequencing depth was roughly uniform across donors, and that assumption may not be true. According to a later analysis, TCR association rates differed among HLA loci, with DRB1 alleles showing the most associated TCRs and HLA-C alleles showing the fewest. Most TCR sequences were observed very rarely across donors, whereas some public TCRs were present in many individuals. Only TCR beta chains were sequenced in this cohort, and the absence of alpha or paired-chain data limited detectable features. V-gene and J-gene trimming of TCR beta chains was associated with a missense DCLRE1C variant in a later genetic analysis, and the association was replicated in an independent cohort. Strong co-occurrence of HLA alleles, especially DR and DQ, made assigning TCR associations to individual alleles difficult. Because HLA typing was unavailable for some donors at each locus, only the typed subset was used in association tests. In a later analysis, some 17,000 TCR beta sequences were associated with specific HLA alleles at a false discovery rate of 0.05. Linkage disequilibrium might explain the correlated functional status among segregating V segments, but an unknown experimental factor could not be ruled out. In both the original and validation cohorts, the classifier was reported to diagnose cytomegalovirus status with high specificity and sensitivity. In the study, some 160 TCR beta chains were listed as associated with cytomegalovirus. An earlier analysis of approximately 570 of the donors showed that most TCR beta V segments appeared in productive rearrangements either about 87% or about 30% of the time, which broadly matched IMGT annotations. In a later analysis, HLA-associated TCR beta chains were found to be more clonally expanded and to have lower generation probabilities than equally common non-associated chains. A few of the identified cytomegalovirus-associated TCR beta chains were confirmed in vitro to be specific for cytomegalovirus antigens. Because counts were too low, 15 to 20 rarely observed V segments, including chromosome 9 orphons, were excluded from the earlier analysis of 587 of the donors. Most CMV-associated TCR beta chains appeared to be HLA-restricted in a later analysis, and the HLA associations seemed to be driven largely by CMV exposure. A later genetic analysis reported fewer N-insertions in productive TCRs among donors in an Asian-associated ancestry cluster than the roughly 700-donor mean. CMV serostatus was the only immune exposure information available for the cohort. According to the authors, the approach could potentially be generalized to other disease states and immunological phenotypes. Because the 87-base-pair reads could not distinguish some IMGT-functional V segments, including TRBV6-2 and TRBV6-3, those segments were excluded. A group of highly shared sequence variants was considered likely to be a technical artifact of the sequencing pipeline.

The sequence was collected from a girl aged 2-10 years in good health and CMV-seronegative. Sequencing was carried out using PBMCs. The V and J segments used are TRBV5-1 and TRBJ2-7; 13 bases in the junction line up with TRBD2. The nucleotide sequence reads as follows: TGCGCCAGCAGCGAGGCCCCTTGGAGACTAGCGGGAGGTACGTACGAGCAGTACTTC. The translation is CASSEAPWRLAGGTYEQYF.